This entry concerns a single T cell receptor (beta chain). Its antigen remains unidentified. These data originate in a study of beta chain features in type 1 diabetes. Study context: On cell yields, gender and age, patients and healthy donors were similar.

Overall study findings and caveats: For Type 1 diabetes patients, all four CD4+ subsets carried TCRB CDR3s that were moderately but significantly shorter.

Reverse transcribing all isolated RNA meant expressed TCRB transcripts were sequenced. Only in-frame clones appear in the TCRdb table, and some are missing; sequencing was by immunoSEQ multiplex PCR. The sample lists around 140,000 clones, about 10% occurring once. The length of the CDR3 is 13 residues. V lost 5 bases and J 0 bases, leaving 7 bases between the germline ends. The germline V gene has CDR1 ENHRY and CDR2 SYGVKD. The source of this sequence is a man aged 30-40 years with type 1 diabetes. This chain joins TRBV10-3 and TRBJ1-2, with D maybe TRBD1 (6 bases). Sequenced: central memory CD4+ T cells from blood. The CDR3 reads CAISTGTNYGYTF. CDR3 sequence (DNA): TGTGCCATCAGTACAGGGACTAACTATGGCTACACCTTC.